Sequencing of this T cell receptor beta chain was carried out in a study of cytomegalovirus exposure and HLA in healthy donors. Findings of the study overall: According to the study, around 160 TCR beta chains were cytomegalovirus-associated.

On this clone: Its antigen is unidentified.

PCR was performed using 60 Vbeta and 13 Jbeta primers. TCRdb's table, derived via immunoSEQ multiplex PCR, lists solely in-frame clones and lacks some. The data hold about 170,000 clones, with over 80% observed a single time. Trimming took 6 bases from V and 10 from J; bases not matched to a gene: 4. CDR1 is SGHTA and CDR2 is FQGNSA in the germline V gene. The CDR3 covers 11 residues. This chain joins TRBV7-2 and TRBJ1-1, with 8 bases identical to TRBD1. This TCR was recovered from a boy between 2 and 10 years old in good health and CMV-seronegative. Sequencing input: PBMCs. CDR3 sequence: CASRDRVVAFF. In nucleotides, the CDR3 is TGTGCCAGCAGGGACAGGGTTGTAGCTTTCTTT.